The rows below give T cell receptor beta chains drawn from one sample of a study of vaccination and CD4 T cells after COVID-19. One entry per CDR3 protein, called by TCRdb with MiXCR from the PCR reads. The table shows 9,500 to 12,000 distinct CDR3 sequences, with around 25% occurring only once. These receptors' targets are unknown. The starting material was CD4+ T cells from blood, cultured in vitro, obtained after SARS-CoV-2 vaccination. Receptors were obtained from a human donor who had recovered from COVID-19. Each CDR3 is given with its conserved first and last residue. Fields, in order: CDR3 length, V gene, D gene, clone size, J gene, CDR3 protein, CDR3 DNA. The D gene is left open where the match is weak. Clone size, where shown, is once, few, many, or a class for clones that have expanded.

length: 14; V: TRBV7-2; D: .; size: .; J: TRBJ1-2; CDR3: CASSLGMGEDGYTF; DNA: TGTGCCAGCAGCTTGGGTATGGGGGAAGATGGCTACACCTTC
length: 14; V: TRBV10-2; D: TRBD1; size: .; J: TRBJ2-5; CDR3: CASSDSGTGETQYF; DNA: TGCGCCAGCAGTGACTCCGGGACAGGAGAGACCCAGTACTTC
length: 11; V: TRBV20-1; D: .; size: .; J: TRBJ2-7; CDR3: CSASEPVGEYF; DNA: TGCAGTGCTAGCGAACCGGTGGGAGAGTACTTC
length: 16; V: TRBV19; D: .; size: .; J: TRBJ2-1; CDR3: CASSIPRGRSYNEQFF; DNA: TGTGCCAGTAGTATCCCCAGGGGTAGGTCCTACAATGAGCAGTTCTTC
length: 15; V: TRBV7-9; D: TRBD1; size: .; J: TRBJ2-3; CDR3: CASSLGTGAPDTQYF; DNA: TGTGCCAGCAGCTTAGGGACAGGGGCTCCAGATACGCAGTATTTT
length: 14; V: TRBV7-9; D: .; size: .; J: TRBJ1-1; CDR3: CASSLRDGETEAFF; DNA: TGTGCCAGCAGCTTAAGGGACGGCGAGACTGAAGCTTTCTTT
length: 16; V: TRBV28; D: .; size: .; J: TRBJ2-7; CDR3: CASSLHLGAGRYEQYF; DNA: TGTGCCAGCAGTTTACATCTCGGTGCCGGTAGGTACGAGCAGTACTTC
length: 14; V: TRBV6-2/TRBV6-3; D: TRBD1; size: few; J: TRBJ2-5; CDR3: CASSRSGGSETQYF; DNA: TGTGCCAGCAGCCGATCAGGGGGTTCAGAGACCCAGTACTTC
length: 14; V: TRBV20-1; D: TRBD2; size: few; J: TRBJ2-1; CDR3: CSAKNSGGYNEQFF; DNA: TGCAGTGCAAAGAATAGCGGGGGGTACAATGAGCAGTTCTTC
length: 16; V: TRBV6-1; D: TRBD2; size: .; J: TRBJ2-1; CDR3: CASWTSGSGIYNEQFF; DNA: TGTGCCAGCTGGACTAGCGGGAGCGGGATCTACAATGAGCAGTTCTTC
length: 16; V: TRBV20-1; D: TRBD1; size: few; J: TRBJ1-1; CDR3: CSAPDREARENTEAFF; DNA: TGCAGTGCGCCGGACAGGGAAGCTAGGGAGAACACTGAAGCTTTCTTT
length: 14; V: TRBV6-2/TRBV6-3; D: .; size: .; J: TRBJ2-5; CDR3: CASSYGGRRETQYF; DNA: TGTGCCAGCAGTTACGGGGGGCGTCGAGAGACCCAGTACTTC
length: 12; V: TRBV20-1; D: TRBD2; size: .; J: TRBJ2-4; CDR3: CSWEGAKNIQYF; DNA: TGCAGCTGGGAGGGGGCCAAAAACATTCAGTACTTC
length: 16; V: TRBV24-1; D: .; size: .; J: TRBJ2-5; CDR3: CATSDLRGGTGETQYF; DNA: TGTGCCACCAGTGATTTGCGGGGAGGCACCGGAGAGACCCAGTACTTC
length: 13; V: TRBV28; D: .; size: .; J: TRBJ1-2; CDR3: CASSLVGRYGYTF; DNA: TGTGCCAGCAGTTTGGTGGGGAGGTATGGCTACACCTTC
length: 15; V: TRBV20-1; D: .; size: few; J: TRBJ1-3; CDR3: CSASDPQRPGNTIYF; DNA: TGCAGTGCTTCAGACCCTCAACGGCCTGGAAACACCATATATTTT
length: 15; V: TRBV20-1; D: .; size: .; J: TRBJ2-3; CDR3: CSARGRPAGSDTQYF; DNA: TGCAGTGCTAGGGGGAGGCCGGCGGGCTCAGATACGCAGTATTTT
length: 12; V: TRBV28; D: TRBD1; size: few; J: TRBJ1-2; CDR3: CASDGDSYGYTF; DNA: TGTGCCAGCGATGGGGACAGCTATGGCTACACCTTC
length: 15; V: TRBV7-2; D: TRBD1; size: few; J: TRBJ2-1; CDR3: CASSPDRGFYNEQFF; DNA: TGTGCCAGCAGCCCAGACAGGGGGTTCTACAATGAGCAGTTCTTC
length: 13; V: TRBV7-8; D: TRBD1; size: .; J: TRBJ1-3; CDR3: CASSLGQGNTIYF; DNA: TGTGCCAGCAGCTTAGGACAGGGGAACACCATATATTTT
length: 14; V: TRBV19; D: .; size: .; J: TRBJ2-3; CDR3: CASSIGGLPDTQYF; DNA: TGTGCCAGTAGTATAGGGGGGTTGCCAGATACGCAGTATTTT
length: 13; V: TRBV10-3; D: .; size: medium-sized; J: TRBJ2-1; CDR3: CAINPGTRNEQFF; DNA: TGTGCCATCAATCCAGGGACGAGGAATGAGCAGTTCTTC